The present TCR beta chain was sequenced within a study of radiation and T cells in renal cell carcinoma. Background on the study: Nephrectomy followed 15 Gy stereotactic body radiation by 4 weeks.

V dropped 5 bases and J dropped 6; count of bases not matched to a gene: 10. The CDR3 sequence is 14 residues long. The V gene's germline CDR1 is SEHNR and CDR2 FQNEAQ (reference sequence). Time point reported: baseline pretreatment blood. The treatment was: 15 Gy SBRT to primary tumor, nephrectomy 4 weeks later. Assay used: immunoSEQ multiplex PCR; TCRdb lists only in-frame clones, some missing. The sample shows approximately 120,000 clones, roughly 80% of them seen only once. This receptor was obtained from a woman aged 55 to 70 with renal cell carcinoma. The input for sequencing was blood, taken from a patient whose treatment included radiotherapy and nephrectomy. V and J are TRBV7-9 and TRBJ2-7; TRBD1 matches 7 bases. The CDR3 region has the DNA TGTGCCAGCAGCACAAGGGACAGCAAGGCCGAGCAGTACTTC. As protein: CASSTRDSKAEQYF. Full variable domain (missing parts from reference TRBV7-9 and TRBJ2-7): DTGVSQNPRHKITKRGQNVTFRCDPISEHNRLYWYRQTLGQGPEFLTYFQNEAQLEKSRLLSDRFSAERPKGSFSTLEIQRTEQGDSAMYLCASSTRDSKAEQYFGPGTRLTVT.